The rows below give T cell receptor beta chains drawn from one sample of a study of siplizumab effects on memory and regulatory T cells. Here immunoSEQ multiplex PCR was the method, and the copy in TCRdb shows in-frame clones only, minus some. The table records more than 70,000 clones, 85% to 95% of them present only once. The sequencing sample was made of CD8+ T cells sorted from blood. The receptors stem from a human donor in good health. Both conserved end residues are part of each CDR3. The D gene is left open where the match is weak. Clone size is not always given. Where it is, it says once, few, many or a class for expanded clones.

J gene | V gene | D gene | clone size | CDR3 DNA | CDR3 protein
TRBJ2-6 | TRBV13 | - | - | TGTGCCAGCAGCTTAAGGGCACCCGGGGCCAACGTCCTGACTTTC | CASSLRAPGANVLTF
TRBJ2-7 | TRBV2 | - | - | TGTGCCAGCAGGACCCGGGGCGGCTTAAACTACGAGCAGTACTTC | CASRTRGGLNYEQYF
TRBJ2-1 | TRBV7-3 | TRBD2 | - | TGTGCCAGCAGCATAACCGGGACTACAATTGAGCAGTTCTTC | CASSITGTTIEQFF
TRBJ2-7 | TRBV4-1 | TRBD2 | - | TGCGCCAGCAGCCAAGATTCGCGGGAGATCTACGAGCAGTACTTC | CASSQDSREIYEQYF
TRBJ2-2 | TRBV2 | TRBD1 | - | TGTGCCAGCAGTTCGGGACAGGGGAACACCGGGGAGCTGTTTTTT | CASSSGQGNTGELFF
TRBJ2-1 | TRBV9 | TRBD2 | - | TGTGCCAGCAGCGCCCCTTATCTGACTAGCGGGAGCTCCTACAATGAGCAGTTCTTC | CASSAPYLTSGSSYNEQFF
TRBJ2-7 | TRBV28 | - | - | TGTGCCAGCAGTTCCACGGGGGTGGGGGCCTACGAGCAGTACTTC | CASSSTGVGAYEQYF
TRBJ2-7 | TRBV4-1 | - | few | TGCGCCAGCAGCCAACAGCCGCCTCTACTGCAGGAAGCCTACGAGCAGTACTTC | CASSQQPPLLQEAYEQYF
TRBJ2-7 | TRBV6-5 | TRBD2 | - | TGTGCCAGCAGTCGGACTAGCGTTAACTACGAGCAGTACTTC | CASSRTSVNYEQYF
TRBJ2-2 | TRBV9 | - | once | TGTGCCAGCAGCGTAGCTACCGGGCCTGACACCGGGGAGCTGTTTTTT | CASSVATGPDTGELFF
TRBJ2-3 | TRBV9 | - | - | TGTGCCAGCAGCGTAGAAGAAGGTTTGTTGACAGATACGCAGTATTTT | CASSVEEGLLTDTQYF
TRBJ1-5 | TRBV19 | TRBD1 | - | TGTGCCAGTAGATTGGGACAGAGCAATCAGCCCCAGCATTTT | CASRLGQSNQPQHF
TRBJ2-7 | TRBV7-9 | - | - | TGTGCCAGCAGCTTAATGGACTACGAGCAGTACTTC | CASSLMDYEQYF
TRBJ2-1 | TRBV7-9 | TRBD1 | - | TGTGCCAGCAGCTTGACAGGGGCCACCTACAATGAGCAGTTCTTC | CASSLTGATYNEQFF
TRBJ2-7 | TRBV4-1 | - | - | TGCGCCAGCAGCCAAGTGGGTCACAGTATTACCTACGAGCAGTACTTC | CASSQVGHSITYEQYF
TRBJ1-1 | TRBV7-9 | - | - | TGTGCCAGCAGCTTAGTAGCTGGGAACACTGAAGCTTTCTTT | CASSLVAGNTEAFF
TRBJ2-7 | TRBV2 | TRBD1 | - | TGTGCCAGCAGGGACAGGGCTTGGGAGCAGTACTTC | CASRDRAWEQYF
TRBJ2-3 | TRBV7-6 | - | - | TGTGCCAGCAGCTTACTCCCCCCGGGAGCAAGCACAGATACGCAGTATTTT | CASSLLPPGASTDTQYF
TRBJ2-1 | TRBV9 | - | - | TGTGCCAGCAGCGTAGTGGTTAGCGGAACATACAATGAGCAGTTCTTC | CASSVVVSGTYNEQFF
TRBJ1-3 | TRBV19 | TRBD1 | - | TGTGCCAGTAGTACTAAAAGAGGGACAGGGGGCGCCGGAAACACCATATATTTT | CASSTKRGTGGAGNTIYF
TRBJ2-5 | TRBV5-1 | TRBD2 | - | TGCGCCAGCAGCCGAAGACCTTTCGAGGGAGGGCAAGAGACCCAGTACTTC | CASSRRPFEGGQETQYF
TRBJ2-1 | TRBV7-9 | - | - | TGTGCCAGCAGCCCCTACCTCGGATCTATTGAGCAGTTCTTC | CASSPYLGSIEQFF
TRBJ2-1 | TRBV7-9 | TRBD2 | - | TGTGCCAGCAGCTTAGTATCTAGCGGGGGAGTTAATGAGCAGTTCTTC | CASSLVSSGGVNEQFF
TRBJ2-1 | TRBV27 | - | - | TGTGCCAGCGGGTTACGCTTCGGGGAATCCTACAATGAGCAGTTCTTC | CASGLRFGESYNEQFF
TRBJ1-4 | TRBV6-5 | - | - | TGTGCCAGCAGTTACGGGTGGGGAAACAATGAAAAACTGTTTTTT | CASSYGWGNNEKLFF
TRBJ2-7 | TRBV19 | - | - | TGTGCCAGTAGTATTTTCGGAGACTCGTCCTACGAGCAGTACTTC | CASSIFGDSSYEQYF
TRBJ1-4 | TRBV6-6 | - | - | TGTGCCAGCAGCTACACGGGGGCTAATGAAAAACTGTTTTTT | CASSYTGANEKLFF
TRBJ1-4 | TRBV2 | TRBD1 | - | TGTGCCAGCAGAGAGGACAGGGGGGTCGAAAAACTGTTTTTT | CASREDRGVEKLFF
TRBJ1-1 | TRBV9 | TRBD1 | - | TGTGCCAGCAGCGTGACAGGGGGCGTCACTGAAGCTTTCTTT | CASSVTGGVTEAFF
TRBJ1-5 | TRBV6-5 | - | - | TGTGCCAGCAGTTACTCGGGGGGCAGTCAGCCCCAGCATTTT | CASSYSGGSQPQHF
TRBJ2-7 | TRBV7-2 | - | - | TGTGCCAGCAGCCCCAACAGTTACGAGCAGTACTTC | CASSPNSYEQYF
TRBJ1-1 | TRBV9 | TRBD1 | - | TGTGCCAGCAGCGCATATACAGGGGAGGACCCTGAAGCTTTCTTT | CASSAYTGEDPEAFF